This paragraph reports one T cell receptor (beta chain). No antigen is known for it. Primers for the PCR totalled 60 Vbeta and 13 Jbeta. TCRdb's table, derived via immunoSEQ multiplex PCR, lists solely in-frame clones and lacks some. This sample has under 200,000 clones, with 80% found just once. This sample stems from a study of cytomegalovirus exposure and HLA in healthy donors. Study-wide results and caveats: Reported performance of the classifier showed diagnosis of cytomegalovirus status with high specificity and sensitivity.

The CDR3 runs 12 residues. V dropped 0 bases and J dropped 10 bases, with 12 bases sitting between them. Looked up from germline, CDR1 is GTSNPN and CDR2 is SVGIG (reference sequence). The sample comprised PBMCs. The origin of this receptor is a man aged 40-50 years in good health and CMV-seropositive. V gene TRBV30 combines with J gene TRBJ1-1, with D perhaps matching TRBD1 (6 bases). DNA of the CDR3: TGTGCCTGGAGTGTGAGACAGGCCGGAGCTTTCTTT. Protein: CAWSVRQAGAFF.